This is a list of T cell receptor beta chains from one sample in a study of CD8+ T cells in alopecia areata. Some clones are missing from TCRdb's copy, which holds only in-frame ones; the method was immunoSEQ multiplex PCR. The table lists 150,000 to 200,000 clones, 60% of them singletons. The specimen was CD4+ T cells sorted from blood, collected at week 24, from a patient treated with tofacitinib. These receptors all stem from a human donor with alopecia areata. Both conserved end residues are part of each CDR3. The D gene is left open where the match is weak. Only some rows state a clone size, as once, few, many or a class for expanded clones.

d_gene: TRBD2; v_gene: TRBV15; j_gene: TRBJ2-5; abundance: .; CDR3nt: TGTGCCACCAGCAGAAATAGCGGGGGGACCTCCCAAGAGACCCAGTACTTC; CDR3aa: CATSRNSGGTSQETQYF
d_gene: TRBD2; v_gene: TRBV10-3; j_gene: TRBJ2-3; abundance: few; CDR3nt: TGTGCCATCAGGAAGCCGACTAGCGGGAACACAGATACGCAGTATTTT; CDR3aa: CAIRKPTSGNTDTQYF
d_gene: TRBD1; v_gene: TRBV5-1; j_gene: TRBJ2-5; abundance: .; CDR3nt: TGCGCCAGCAGCAACCGGGACAGGGGGCAGGAGACCCAGTACTTC; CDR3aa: CASSNRDRGQETQYF
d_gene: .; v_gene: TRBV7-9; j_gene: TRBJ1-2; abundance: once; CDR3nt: TGTGCCTACGGGGGTTCCTATGGCTACACCTTC; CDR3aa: CAYGGSYGYTF
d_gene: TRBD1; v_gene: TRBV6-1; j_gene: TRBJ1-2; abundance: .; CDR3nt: TGTGCCAGCACCCAGGGACAGACGAGTTATGGCTACACCTTC; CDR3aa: CASTQGQTSYGYTF
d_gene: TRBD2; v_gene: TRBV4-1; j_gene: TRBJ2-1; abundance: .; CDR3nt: TGCGCCAGCAGCCAAGATCCAGCGGGGTATCTTGAGCAGTTCTTC; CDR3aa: CASSQDPAGYLEQFF
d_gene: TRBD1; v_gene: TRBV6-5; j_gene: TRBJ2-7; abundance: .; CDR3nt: TGTGCCAGCAGGGACAGGGACCTGGGGGAGCAGTACTTC; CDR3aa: CASRDRDLGEQYF
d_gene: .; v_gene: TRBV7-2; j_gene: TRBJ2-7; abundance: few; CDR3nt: TGTGCCAGCAGCTTAGGGTTGGTTTTGGAGCAGTACTTC; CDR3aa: CASSLGLVLEQYF
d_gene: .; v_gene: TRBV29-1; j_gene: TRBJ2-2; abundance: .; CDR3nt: TGCAGCGTCGGACTACCGCTCACCGGGGAGCTGTTTTTT; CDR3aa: CSVGLPLTGELFF
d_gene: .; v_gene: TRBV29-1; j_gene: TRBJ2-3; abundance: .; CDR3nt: TGCAGCGTTGACGGGACAGATACGCAGTATTTT; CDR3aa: CSVDGTDTQYF
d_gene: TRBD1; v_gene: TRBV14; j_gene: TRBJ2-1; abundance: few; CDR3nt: TGTGCCAGCAGCGAAACGCCGGGACAGGGGGCCGATGAGCAGTTCTTC; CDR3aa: CASSETPGQGADEQFF
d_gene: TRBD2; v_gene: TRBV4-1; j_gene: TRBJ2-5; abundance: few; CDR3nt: TGCGCCAGCAGCCCCGGACTAGCGGGGTTGGAGACCCAGTACTTC; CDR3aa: CASSPGLAGLETQYF
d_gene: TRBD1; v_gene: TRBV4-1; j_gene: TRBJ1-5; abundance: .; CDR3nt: TGCGCCAGCAGCCAAAGACAGGGAGGGGATTATAGCAATCAGCCCCAGCATTTT; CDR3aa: CASSQRQGGDYSNQPQHF
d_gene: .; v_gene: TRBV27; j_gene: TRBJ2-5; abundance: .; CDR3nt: TGTGCCAGCAGTTTGACGGAGACCCAGTACTTC; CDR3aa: CASSLTETQYF
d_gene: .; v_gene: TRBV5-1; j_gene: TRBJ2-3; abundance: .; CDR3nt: TGCGCCAGCAGCTTGGTCAGGGTGGAAGATACGCAGTATTTT; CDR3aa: CASSLVRVEDTQYF
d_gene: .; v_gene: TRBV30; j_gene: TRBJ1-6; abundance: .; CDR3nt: TGTGCCTCATATTCAGGGGATTCACCCCTCCACTTT; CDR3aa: CASYSGDSPLHF
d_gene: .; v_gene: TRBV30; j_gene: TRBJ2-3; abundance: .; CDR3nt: TGTGCCTGGAGTGAGAGCACAGATACGCAGTATTTT; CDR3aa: CAWSESTDTQYF
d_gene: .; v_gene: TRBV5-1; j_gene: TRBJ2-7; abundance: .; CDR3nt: TGCGCCAGCAGCCGTGACGGGGGCGAGCAGTACTTC; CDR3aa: CASSRDGGEQYF
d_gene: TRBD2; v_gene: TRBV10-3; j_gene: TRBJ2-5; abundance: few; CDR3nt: TGTGCCATCAGTGAGGGGACTATGGGGAAAGAGACCCAGTACTTC; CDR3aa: CAISEGTMGKETQYF
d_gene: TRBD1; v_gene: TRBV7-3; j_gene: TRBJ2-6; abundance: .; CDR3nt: TGTGCCAGCAGCCCGGGACAGGGAGGGACTGGGGCCAACGTCCTGACTTTC; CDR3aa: CASSPGQGGTGANVLTF